This note documents a single T cell receptor beta chain sequence. Its antigen is unidentified. Method: immunoSEQ multiplex PCR; TCRdb's copy keeps in-frame clones and lacks some. The table shows over 8,000 clones, with more than 80% occurring only once. The data stem from a study of T cell clonotyping in hematopoietic cell transplantation. Germline CDR1 is MNHEY and CDR2 is SMNVEV (reference sequence). The V gene lost 3 bases and the J gene lost 3 bases, with 6 bases spanning the gap. The CDR3 has 12 residues. Broader study findings: Recipient TCR diversity dropped after transplant; expanded clonotypes rose from day 30 to 180. Cells were unsorted, so CD4 and CD8 contributions were not separated.

The clonotype originates from a female patient aged 50-59 years who had an allogeneic stem cell transplant from an unrelated donor, so the T cells may come from the graft donor. Some clones in this sample may be carry-over from other donors' samples. The chain couples TRBV27 to TRBJ2-7; D not certain. The specimen comprised peripheral blood mononuclear cells, sampled 180 days after allogeneic stem cell transplant. The CDR3 DNA follows: TGTGCCAGCAGTTTGTTAGGCTACGAGCAGTACTTC. It yields the protein CASSLLGYEQYF.